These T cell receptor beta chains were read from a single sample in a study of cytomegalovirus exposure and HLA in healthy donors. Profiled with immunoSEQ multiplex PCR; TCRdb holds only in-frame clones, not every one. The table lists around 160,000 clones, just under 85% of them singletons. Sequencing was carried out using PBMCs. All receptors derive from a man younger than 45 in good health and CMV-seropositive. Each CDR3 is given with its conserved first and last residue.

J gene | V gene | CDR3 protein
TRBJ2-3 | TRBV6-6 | CASKGPRGTQYF
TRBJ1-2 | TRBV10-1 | CASSPGPRGNGYTF
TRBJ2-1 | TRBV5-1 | CASSLEAGEQFF
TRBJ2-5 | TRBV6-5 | CASSYSEGAGETQYF
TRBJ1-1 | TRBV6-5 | CASSSGQFSEAFF
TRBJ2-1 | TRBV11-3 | CASSPWGGGNEQFF
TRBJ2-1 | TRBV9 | CASSVGVGVAGSSSYNEQFF
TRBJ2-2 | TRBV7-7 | CASTSGQGATGELFF
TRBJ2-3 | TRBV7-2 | CASSLEYGGALHTQYF
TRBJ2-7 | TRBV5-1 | CASSLQAYEQYF